The 21 T cell receptor beta chains listed next were all sequenced from one sample in a study of blood T cell repertoires in COVID-19. The method was immunoSEQ multiplex PCR; TCRdb's version includes in-frame clones alone and lacks a portion of them. Found here are around 40,000 clones, around 80% of them singletons; the top ten hold under 50%. Sample: peripheral blood. The receptors shown here come from an older man with active or convalescent COVID-19.

This chain's CDR3 is CASSREGPGELFF. The DNA for the CDR3 is TGTGCCAGCAGTCGCGAGGGTCCCGGGGAGCTGTTTTTT. This chain connects TRBV2 to TRBJ2-2; D possibly corresponds to TRBD2 (5 bases). CDR1 is SNHLY and CDR2 is FYNNEI in the germline V gene. Trimming cost V 5 bases and J 6 bases, with 10 bases left between them. CDR3 length: 13 residues.

The chain joins TRBV5-1 to TRBJ1-3; D is ambiguous. The V end was cut by 6 bases, the J end by 0 bases, with 13 bases between. Germline V gives CDR1 SGHRS, CDR2 YFSETQ. This CDR3 contains 15 residues. CDR3 DNA sequence: TGCGCCAGCACCACGGACGGGAACTCTGGAAACACCATATATTTT. It codes for CASTTDGNSGNTIYF.

The gene calls are TRBV6-5 and TRBJ1-5, with TRBD1 matching over 9 bases. The CDR3 length is 15 residues. V lost 4 bases to trimming and J lost 6 bases; unmatched junction nucleotides: 7. Per the germline V gene, CDR1 is MNHEY and CDR2 is SVGAGI. The CDR3 DNA sequence: TGTGCCAGCAGTTCAGACAGGGGGAGACTTCAGCCCCAGCATTTT. Translation gives CASSSDRGRLQPQHF.

This clone was recorded only once. The CDR3 region is CSVTTGGYYGYTF. The CDR3 DNA reads TGCAGCGTTACAACAGGGGGTTATTATGGCTACACCTTC. The chain couples TRBV29-1 to TRBJ1-2, with 8 bases identical to TRBD1. Germline-derived CDR1 and CDR2 are SQVTM and ANQGSEA. The CDR3 length is 13 residues. The trim removed 5 bases at V and 5 bases at J, leaving 7 bases unmatched.

The rearrangement uses TRBV27 and TRBJ2-5; a weak D match, TRBD1 (6 bases). Germline V gene lookup returns CDR1 MNHEY and CDR2 SMNVEV (reference sequence). This CDR3 is built from 14 residues. Trimming stripped 3 bases from V and 4 bases from J, with 12 bases between. CDR3 protein: CASSFGVGAETQYF. Here the CDR3 DNA reads TGTGCCAGCAGTTTCGGCGTGGGGGCAGAGACCCAGTACTTC.

The chain is built from TRBV7-2 and TRBJ2-7; the D gene is possibly TRBD1 (5 bases). CDR3 size: 12 residues. V was shortened by 5 bases and J by 6 bases, with 11 bases between the two germline ends. Germline V gene lookup returns CDR1 SGHTA and CDR2 FQGNSA. The CDR3 DNA reads as TGTGCCAGCAGCCCCCAGGGCTTCGAGCAGTACTTC. Its translation is CASSPQGFEQYF.

The chain has TRBV24-1 and TRBJ2-1, with D possibly matching TRBD2 (6 bases). V was pared by 5 bases and J by 2 bases, with 12 bases between. Germline V gene data show CDR1 as KGHDR and CDR2 as SFDVKD. The CDR3 runs 15 residues. The DNA for the CDR3 is TGTGCCACCAGTGCTCCCGGGAGTACCTACAATGAGCAGTTCTTC. Its translation: CATSAPGSTYNEQFF.

This chain joins TRBV28 and TRBJ2-5, with 10 bases that match TRBD2. Germline-derived CDR1 and CDR2 are MDHEN and SYDVKM. There are 15 residues in the CDR3. Trimming at V came to 1 base and at J to 10 bases, leaving 9 bases not matched to a gene. The CDR3 coding sequence is TGTGCCAGCAGTTTATCACTAGCGGGGTCCATGAGCCAGTACTTC. Its translation: CASSLSLAGSMSQYF.

V is TRBV2 and J is TRBJ2-1; TRBD1 matches 9 bases. The trim removed 9 bases at V and 8 bases at J, leaving 11 bases unmatched. Germline CDR1 reads SNHLY; CDR2 reads FYNNEI. The CDR3 has 14 residues. The CDR3 sequence: CARQGQGLGDEQFF. Here the CDR3 DNA reads TGTGCCAGACAAGGACAGGGGTTAGGCGATGAGCAGTTCTTC.

The V and J genes are TRBV28 and TRBJ1-5; TRBD1 matches at 8 bases. Germline values: CDR1 MDHEN, CDR2 SYDVKM. The V and J ends lost 6 bases and 5 bases, in that order; junction bases with no gene match: 12. The length of the CDR3 is 16 residues. CDR3 DNA sequence: TGTGCCAGCAGGGCAGGGGGCGTGGGGGCGTATCAGCCCCAGCATTTT. Its translation is CASRAGGVGAYQPQHF.

This clone was picked up a small number of times. V usage is TRBV4-2 and J usage is TRBJ2-2, with D tentatively TRBD1 (6 bases). Germline CDR1 and CDR2: LGHNA and YNFKEQ. The V and J ends lost 4 bases and 1 base respectively, with 7 bases between them. The CDR3 covers 14 residues. The CDR3 loop reads CASSPGQNTGELFF. As DNA, the CDR3 is TGTGCCAGCAGCCCGGGACAGAACACCGGGGAGCTGTTTTTT.

The chain couples TRBV5-6 to TRBJ2-1, with 11 bases that match TRBD2. The CDR3 extends over 16 amino acids. CDR1 is SGHDT, CDR2 YYEEEE, per germline. V shed 4 bases, J shed 6 bases, and the junction held 9 bases outside the gene matches. DNA of the CDR3: TGTGCCAGCAGCCCTATTAGCGGGAGGGCCGTCAATGAGCAGTTCTTC. This translates into CASSPISGRAVNEQFF.

The chain employs TRBV30 and TRBJ2-2, with TRBD2 as a possible D gene (6 bases). Trimming took off 5 bases at V and 6 bases at J, with 13 bases between the two ends. The germline V gene has CDR1 GTSNPN and CDR2 SVGIG (reference sequence). The CDR3 length is 13 residues. The CDR3 sequence: CAWGGGRPGELFF. Written as DNA, the CDR3 is TGTGCCTGGGGGGGAGGAAGGCCCGGGGAGCTGTTTTTT.

This clone was seen only once. V usage is TRBV28 and J usage is TRBJ2-7, with D maybe TRBD2 (6 bases). Germline assignment: CDR1 MDHEN and CDR2 SYDVKM. The CDR3 extends over 11 amino acids. V gave up 10 bases and J gave up 2 bases, with 9 bases separating them. This CDR3 reads CATGGTYEQYF. The CDR3 DNA follows: TGTGCCACCGGGGGTACCTACGAGCAGTACTTC. The full variable domain, with the rest looked up from reference TRBV28 and TRBJ2-7, is DVKVTQSSRYLVKRTGEKVFLECVQDMDHENMFWYRQDPGLGLRLIYFSYDVKMKEKGDIPEGYSVSREKKERFSLILESASTNQTSMYLCATGGTYEQYFGPGTRLTVT.

The chain joins TRBV6-5 to TRBJ1-2, with TRBD1 matching 8 bases. The germline V gene encodes CDR1 MNHEY and CDR2 SVGAGI. The CDR3 consists of 14 residues. Trimming cost V 5 bases and J 5 bases; bases outside gene matches: 7. The CDR3 nucleotides read TGTGCCAGCAGTCACAGGGACAGGCTTTATGGCTACACCTTC. Translating gives CASSHRDRLYGYTF.

This clone was seen a few times. This chain connects TRBV19 to TRBJ1-5, with 7 bases aligning to TRBD1. V shed 2 bases, J shed 6 bases, and the junction held 10 bases outside the gene matches. CDR3 length: 16 amino acids. CDR1 and CDR2 (germline): LNHDA, SQIVND (reference sequence). The DNA of the CDR3 is TGTGCCAGTAGTATACTTGGCAGGGGGGCGAGTCAGCCCCAGCATTTT. Its translation is CASSILGRGASQPQHF.

The V call is TRBV13, the J call TRBJ2-5, with D tentatively TRBD1 (6 bases). V lost 5 bases and J lost 7, with 26 bases in between. The CDR3 sequence is 17 residues long. Germline V gene sequence: CDR1 PRHDT, CDR2 FYEKMQ (reference sequence). The CDR3 DNA sequence: TGTGCCAGCAGCCTTCTTACGCCTAGTAGGGGGTTTGGGACCCAGTACTTC. Translating it yields CASSLLTPSRGFGTQYF.

The chain recombines TRBV19 with TRBJ1-1, with D maybe TRBD1 (5 bases). Per the germline V gene, CDR1 is LNHDA and CDR2 is SQIVND (reference sequence). The CDR3 runs to 17 residues. The V end lost 7 bases, the J end lost 0 bases, and 21 bases lay between the germline ends. The CDR3 DNA reads TGTGCCAGTAACCCGGGGGGACGGAGGGTAATGAACACTGAAGCTTTCTTT. It encodes CASNPGGRRVMNTEAFF.

V is TRBV30 and J is TRBJ1-2, with 8 bases fitting TRBD1. The CDR3 totals 13 residues. Germline trimming cut 1 base from V and 2 bases from J; bases unmatched to any gene: 0. CDR1 and CDR2 (germline): GTSNPN, SVGIG (reference sequence). The chain's CDR3 is CAWSAGGNYGYTF. The CDR3 region has the DNA TGTGCCTGGAGTGCAGGGGGCAACTATGGCTACACCTTC.

The genes are TRBV11-2 and TRBJ2-5, with 11 bases that match TRBD1. V was pared by 5 bases and J by 4 bases, with 3 bases of the junction left unmatched. This CDR3 has 14 residues. Germline V gene data show CDR1 as SGHAT and CDR2 as FQNNGV. CDR3 in amino acids: CASSPGTGGETQYF. CDR3 DNA: TGTGCCAGCAGCCCGGGGACAGGGGGAGAGACCCAGTACTTC.

The rearrangement uses TRBV20-1 and TRBJ2-5; the D is unclear. Germline V gene lookup returns CDR1 DFQATT and CDR2 SNEGSKA (reference sequence). Deletions cut 3 bases from V and 10 bases from J, with 12 bases between. This CDR3 has 11 residues. This CDR3 reads CSASPVGDQYF. In DNA form, the CDR3 reads TGCAGTGCTAGTCCGGTTGGAGACCAGTACTTC.